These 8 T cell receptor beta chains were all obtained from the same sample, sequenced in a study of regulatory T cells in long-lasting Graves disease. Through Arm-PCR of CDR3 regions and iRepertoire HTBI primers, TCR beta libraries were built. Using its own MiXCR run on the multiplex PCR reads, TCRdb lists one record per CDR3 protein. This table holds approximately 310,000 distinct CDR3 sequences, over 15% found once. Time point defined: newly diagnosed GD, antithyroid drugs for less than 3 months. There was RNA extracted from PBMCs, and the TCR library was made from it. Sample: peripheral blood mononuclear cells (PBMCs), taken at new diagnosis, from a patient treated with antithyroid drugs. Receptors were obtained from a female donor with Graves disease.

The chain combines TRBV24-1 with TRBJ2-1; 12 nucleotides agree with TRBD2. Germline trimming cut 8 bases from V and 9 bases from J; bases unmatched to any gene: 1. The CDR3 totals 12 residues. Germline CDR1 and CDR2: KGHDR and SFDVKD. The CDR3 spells CATTGLAGEQFF. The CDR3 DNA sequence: TGTGCCACCACGGGACTAGCGGGTGAGCAGTTCTTC.

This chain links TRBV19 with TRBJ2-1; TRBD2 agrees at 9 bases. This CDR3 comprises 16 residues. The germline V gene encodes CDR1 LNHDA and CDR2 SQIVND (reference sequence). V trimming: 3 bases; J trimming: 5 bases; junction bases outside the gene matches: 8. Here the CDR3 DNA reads TGTGCCAGTAGTATGTTTGCGGGAGGGACTAACAATGAGCAGTTCTTC. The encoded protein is CASSMFAGGTNNEQFF.

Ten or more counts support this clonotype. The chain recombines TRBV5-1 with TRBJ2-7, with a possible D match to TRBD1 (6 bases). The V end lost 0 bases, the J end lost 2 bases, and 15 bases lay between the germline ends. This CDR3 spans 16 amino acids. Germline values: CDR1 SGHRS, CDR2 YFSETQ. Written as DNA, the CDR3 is TGCGCCAGCAGCTTGGACTCCACAGGGTACACCTACGAGCAGTACTTC. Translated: CASSLDSTGYTYEQYF.

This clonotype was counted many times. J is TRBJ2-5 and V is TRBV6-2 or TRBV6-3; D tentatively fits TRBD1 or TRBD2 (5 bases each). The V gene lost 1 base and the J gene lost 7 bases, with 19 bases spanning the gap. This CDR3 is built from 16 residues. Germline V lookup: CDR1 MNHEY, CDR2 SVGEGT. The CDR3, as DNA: TGTGCCAGCAGTTACTTTCAGGGAGCCACAAGTGGGACCCAGTACTTC. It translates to CASSYFQGATSGTQYF.

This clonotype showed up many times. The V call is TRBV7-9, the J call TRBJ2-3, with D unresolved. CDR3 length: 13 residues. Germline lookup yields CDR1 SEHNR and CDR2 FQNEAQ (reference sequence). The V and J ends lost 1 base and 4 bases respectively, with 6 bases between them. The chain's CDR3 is CASSLDSADTQYF. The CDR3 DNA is TGTGCCAGCAGCTTAGACTCCGCAGATACGCAGTATTTT.

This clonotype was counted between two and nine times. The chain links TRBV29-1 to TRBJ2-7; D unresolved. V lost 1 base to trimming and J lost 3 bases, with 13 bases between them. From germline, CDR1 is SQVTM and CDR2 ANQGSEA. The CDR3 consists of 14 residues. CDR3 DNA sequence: TGCAGCGTTGAAGTTTTGAACAGAAACTACGAGCAGTACTTC. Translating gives CSVEVLNRNYEQYF.

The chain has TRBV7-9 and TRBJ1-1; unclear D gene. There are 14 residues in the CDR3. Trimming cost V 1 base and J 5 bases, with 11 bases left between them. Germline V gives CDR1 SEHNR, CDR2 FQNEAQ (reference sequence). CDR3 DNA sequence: TGTGCCAGCAGCTTAGGGACCATGGGGACTGAAGCTTTCTTT. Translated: CASSLGTMGTEAFF.

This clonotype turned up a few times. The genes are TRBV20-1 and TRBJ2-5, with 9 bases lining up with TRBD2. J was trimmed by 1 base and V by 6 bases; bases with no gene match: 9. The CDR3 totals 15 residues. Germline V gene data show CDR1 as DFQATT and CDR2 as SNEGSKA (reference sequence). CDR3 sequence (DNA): TGCAGTGCCCCATCAGCGGGAGGACGCCAAGAGACCCAGTACTTC. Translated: CSAPSAGGRQETQYF.